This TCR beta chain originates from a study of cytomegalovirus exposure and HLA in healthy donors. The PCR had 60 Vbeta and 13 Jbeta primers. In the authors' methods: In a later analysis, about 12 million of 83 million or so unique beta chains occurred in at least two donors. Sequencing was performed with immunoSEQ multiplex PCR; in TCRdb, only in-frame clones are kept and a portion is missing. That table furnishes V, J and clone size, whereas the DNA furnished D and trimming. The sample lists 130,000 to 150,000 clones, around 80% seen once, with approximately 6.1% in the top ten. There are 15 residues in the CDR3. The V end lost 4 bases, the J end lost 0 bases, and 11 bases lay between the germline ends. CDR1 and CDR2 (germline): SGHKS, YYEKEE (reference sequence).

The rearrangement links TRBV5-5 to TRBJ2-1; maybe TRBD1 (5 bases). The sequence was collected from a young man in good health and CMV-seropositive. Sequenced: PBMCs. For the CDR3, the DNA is TGTGCCAGCAGCCCGACAGCGAGCTCCTACAATGAGCAGTTCTTC. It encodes CASSPTASSYNEQFF. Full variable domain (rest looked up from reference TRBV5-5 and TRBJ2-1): DAGVTQSPTHLIKTRGQQVTLRCSPISGHKSVSWYQQVLGQGPQFIFQYYEKEERGRGNFPDRFSARQFPNYSSELNVNALLLGDSALYLCASSPTASSYNEQFFGPGTRLTVL.